Included here is one TCR beta chain sequence, with context. The record originates from a study of chemoradiotherapy in HPV16-positive cancers. Study at large: Candidate HPV-specific clones and shared TCR motifs came from a couple of HPV16-positive patients.

Germline-derived CDR1 and CDR2 are SGHDN and FVKESK. The CDR3 has 16 residues. The germline V and J ends were trimmed by 0 bases and 0 bases, with 10 bases remaining between them. Clones were read by immunoSEQ multiplex PCR, and TCRdb kept only the in-frame ones, dropping some. The sample lists about 3,000 clones, 79% occurring once. This TCR was sampled from a human donor with HPV-associated anogenital cancer. This sequence joins TRBV14 and TRBJ2-3; D not resolved. The material sequenced was tumor tissue, taken from a patient who underwent chemoradiotherapy. The DNA of the CDR3 is TGTGCCAGCAGCCAAGAGCAGATGCTAAGCACAGATACGCAGTATTTT. Translation: CASSQEQMLSTDTQYF. Together with reference TRBV14 and TRBJ2-3, the CDR3 gives the full variable domain: EAGVTQFPSHSVIEKGQTVTLRCDPISGHDNLYWYRRVMGKEIKFLLHFVKESKQDESGMPNNRFLAERTGGTYSTLKVQPAELEDSGVYFCASSQEQMLSTDTQYFGPGTRLTVL.